The sequence of this TCR beta chain was determined in a study of vaccination and CD4 T cells after COVID-19 (dated by TCRdb to between 2020 and 2023). With regard to the full study: Every convalescent patient had a positive nasal swab PCR test for SARS-CoV-2, with mild disease in several patients and severe disease in one. Six males and four females were included in the convalescent cohort, with two Hispanic individuals, seven Caucasians, two Asians and one multiracial person represented. Participants received two doses of either the Pfizer-BioNTech BNT162b2 vaccine (n=8) or the Moderna mRNA-1273 vaccine (n=2). Post-COVID blood samples from convalescent patients were collected a median of about 100 days after diagnosis, with a range of roughly 30 to 170 days. Post-vaccine blood samples were taken a median of roughly 75 days after the second vaccine dose, with a range of roughly 13 to 250 days. Culture stimuli were overlapping spike peptide pools from SARS-CoV-2 and from the common cold coronaviruses HCoV-NL63, HCoV-OC43 and HCoV-229E. As controls, cultures received a CEFX viral epitope pool (the positive control), an HIV-1 Nef peptide pool (the negative control), or no peptide at all. In around nine COVID-19 convalescent patients and a few infection-naive healthy vaccine recipients, the spike-specific CD4+ TCR repertoire before mRNA vaccination was compared with the repertoire after mRNA vaccination. The full study reports these points: Nearly all vaccine-specific clones in convalescent patients (304 of 307) were mono-reactive for SARS-CoV-2 spike rather than cross-reactive with common cold coronaviruses. An increase in the median number of SARS-CoV-2-reactive clonotypes from some 20 after infection to some 40 after vaccination was observed, but the change was not found to be significant. In convalescent patients, a median approximately 90% of post-vaccine SARS-CoV-2-reactive clones were detected only after vaccination, suggesting vaccine-specific priming. The number of convalescent patients in the study was relatively small, and the study did not examine early timepoints following natural infection.

CDR1 SEHNR and CDR2 FQNEAQ are derived from the germline V gene (reference sequence). V sheds 5 bases and J sheds 0 bases, leaving 25 bases between their ends. From cysteine to phenylalanine, the CDR3 is 19 amino acids long. Only the CDR3 part of the read is kept: 57 bases, read in frame from the first base. The treatment or condition label on this specimen signifies: approximately nine-day PBMC culture with coronavirus spike peptide pools or control peptides (ViraFEST assay). To expand antigen-specific T cells with peptide pools and then pick out the expanded clonotypes through TCR sequencing, the study relied on the ViraFEST assay. Positive SARS-CoV-2 PCR tests in the convalescent patients dated from March to December 2020, before Alpha, Beta and Delta variants emerged in the United States. PBMCs were cultured at fewer than 2.5 million per well in IMDM supplemented with around 5% human AB serum and about 9.6 IU/ml IL-2, with about 11 ug/ml peptide pools added. Half of the culture medium was replaced with fresh IL-2-containing medium on days 3 and 7. Once the cells had been in culture for over nine days, the EasySep CD4+ T cell isolation kit was used to isolate CD4+ T cells by negative selection. Ficoll-Paque Plus gradient centrifugation was used to isolate PBMCs from whole blood, and the isolated PBMCs were then either used fresh or cryopreserved at -140C. Each culture condition was generally run in triplicate wells.

Comment on this clonotype: Its antigen remains unidentified. Per-base quality was not reported, and no clone a single base away is much larger than it.

Library construction relied on PCR. TCR sequencing of DNA from cultured CD4+ T cells used the Oncomine TCR Beta short-read assay at the Johns Hopkins FTIC core. Genomic DNA was extracted from the cultured CD4+ T cells with the QIAamp micro DNA kit. Oncomine TCR Beta libraries made from cultured CD4+ T cells were pooled using unique dual indexes and sequenced on an Illumina iSeq 100. Concerning the study's data processing: Non-productive sequences were removed, and CDR3s not starting with C, not ending with F or W, or shorter than 7 amino acids were discarded. The MANAFEST web application was used to identify antigen-specific clonotypes by comparing peptide-stimulated wells against reference wells and other culture wells. For a clone to be called positive, the clone needed an FDR below 0.05, an odds ratio above 5, and a productive frequency above 0.1% in at least two of three replicate wells. Clonotypes that were significantly expanded in both SARS-CoV-2 spike wells and at least one common cold coronavirus spike condition were defined as cross-reactive. CDR3 homology was assessed with Levenshtein distances (stringdist) and unrooted phylogenetic trees (ape) in R version 3.6.1. TCRdb reworked the public reads: Q25 trimming with fastp, MiXCR clone assembly, productive beta chains retained. Every CDR3 protein is listed once, alongside the most common genes and DNA of its rows. TCRdb's processing, not the authors' own work, is the source of the V and J calls. The sample table shows roughly 12,000 distinct CDR3 sequences, and roughly 44% are seen once. The ten largest make up 18% of the sample.

The sequence is built from TRBV7-9 and TRBJ1-1; a tentative D match to TRBD1 spans 5 bases. The source is a human donor with COVID-19. Sequenced sample: cultured CD4+ T cells from blood. The DNA is TGTGCCAGCAGCCCGCGTCAGGGACTGCTCATAGAAATGAACACTGAAGCTTTCTTT. Its protein product is CASSPRQGLLIEMNTEAFF.